This T cell receptor beta chain was identified during a study of a mutant IDH1 vaccine in newly diagnosed glioma. Study summary: Males made up about 60% and females about 40% of treated patients, whose mean age was around 40 years.

The time point denotes: baseline, week 1 (first vaccination visit). The treatment here: pre-vaccination baseline after standard-of-care therapy. The data were produced by immunoSEQ multiplex PCR, yet TCRdb's version contains in-frame clones alone and is incomplete. The sample consists of approximately 52,000 clones, over 65% of them appearing once. V was cut by 4 bases and J by 3 bases, with 15 bases left in between. This CDR3 has 16 amino acids. The germline V gene encodes CDR1 LNHDA and CDR2 SQIVND (reference sequence). Material: PBMCs, obtained from a glioma patient treated with radiotherapy, temozolomide or both. The chain has TRBV19 and TRBJ1-4; D ambiguous. This sequence was found in a woman in her 40s with glioma. CDR3 region: CASSTSPPGSNEKLFF. The DNA for the CDR3 is TGTGCCAGTAGTACGTCCCCCCCGGGGTCTAATGAAAAACTGTTTTTT.